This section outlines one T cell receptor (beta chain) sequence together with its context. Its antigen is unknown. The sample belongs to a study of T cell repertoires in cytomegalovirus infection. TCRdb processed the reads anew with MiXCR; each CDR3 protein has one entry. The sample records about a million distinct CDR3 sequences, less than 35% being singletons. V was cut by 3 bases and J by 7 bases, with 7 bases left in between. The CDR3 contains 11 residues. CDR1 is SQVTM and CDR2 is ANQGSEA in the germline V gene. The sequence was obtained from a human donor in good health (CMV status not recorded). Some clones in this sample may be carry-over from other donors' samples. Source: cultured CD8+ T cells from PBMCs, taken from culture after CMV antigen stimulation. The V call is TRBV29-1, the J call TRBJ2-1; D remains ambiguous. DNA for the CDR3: TGCAGCGTTGAGGGTGAAAATGAGCAGTTCTTC. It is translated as CSVEGENEQFF.